Below, 24 T cell receptor beta chains from the same sample are listed, as sequenced in a study of blood T cell repertoires in COVID-19. Profiling relied on immunoSEQ multiplex PCR, and the TCRdb table lists in-frame clones only, not all of them. Here the sample spans over 25,000 clones, approximately 89% being singletons. Sequenced: peripheral blood. The receptors here all came from a human donor in a cohort sampled during active COVID-19.

J is TRBJ2-7 and V is TRBV6-5; 11 nucleotides match TRBD2. CDR3 size: 15 residues. Trimming at V came to 6 bases and at J to 0 bases, leaving 4 bases not matched to a gene. Germline V CDR1 and CDR2: MNHEY, SVGAGI. This CDR3 reads CASRDLAGGSYEQYF. CDR3 DNA sequence: TGTGCCAGCAGAGATCTAGCGGGGGGCTCCTACGAGCAGTACTTC.

This chain uses TRBV7-9 with TRBJ2-7; D not resolved. Germline V lookup: CDR1 SEHNR, CDR2 FQNEAQ (reference sequence). This CDR3 comprises 14 residues. V gave up 1 base and J gave up 3 bases, with 10 bases separating them. The CDR3 DNA reads as TGTGCCAGCAGCTTAGAGAGCCGCTTCTACGAGCAGTACTTC. Its translation: CASSLESRFYEQYF.

J is TRBJ2-7 and V is TRBV29-1, with a possible D match to TRBD1 (7 bases). V lost 2 bases to trimming and J lost 3 bases, with 8 bases between them. This CDR3 spans 12 amino acids. CDR1 is SQVTM and CDR2 is ANQGSEA in the germline V gene. CDR3 in amino acids: CSVEQGGYEQYF. The DNA for the CDR3 is TGCAGCGTTGAACAGGGGGGCTACGAGCAGTACTTC.

The chain carries TRBV2 and TRBJ1-5, with no clear D. Germline assignment: CDR1 SNHLY and CDR2 FYNNEI. V lost 5 bases to trimming and J lost 0 bases, with 5 bases between them. The CDR3 covers 13 residues. This CDR3 reads CASSSGSNQPQHF. DNA of the CDR3: TGTGCCAGCAGTTCCGGTAGCAATCAGCCCCAGCATTTT.

The V call is TRBV19, the J call TRBJ2-7, with D hard to call. V shed 7 bases and J shed 6 bases, with 16 bases lying between them. The CDR3 sequence is 13 residues long. Germline values: CDR1 LNHDA, CDR2 SQIVND (reference sequence). CDR3 sequence reads: CASTQVAGGEQYF. CDR3 nucleotides: TGTGCCAGTACCCAAGTCGCCGGCGGCGAGCAGTACTTC. Based on the CDR3 plus reference TRBV19 and TRBJ2-7, the full variable domain is DGGITQSPKYLFRKEGQNVTLSCEQNLNHDAMYWYRQDPGQGLRLIYYSQIVNDFQKGDIAEGYSVSREKKESFPLTVTSAQKNPTAFYLCASTQVAGGEQYFGPGTRLTVT.

This chain joins TRBV27 and TRBJ1-2; tentative D call: TRBD1 (6 bases). CDR1 and CDR2 from the germline V gene are MNHEY and SMNVEV (reference sequence). The CDR3 is 15 residues long. Between the trimmed V and J ends, which lost 2 bases and 3 bases, there was a span of 13 bases. CDR3 bases: TGTGCCAGCAGTTTAAACTACAGGGCTGACTATGGCTACACCTTC. The encoded protein is CASSLNYRADYGYTF.

CDR3 protein: CASSLFLAGASNEQFF. In nucleotides, the CDR3 is TGCGCCAGCAGCCTATTTCTAGCGGGGGCTTCCAATGAGCAGTTCTTC. The rearrangement joins TRBV5-1 to TRBJ2-1; 10 bases are a match to TRBD2. The CDR3 consists of 16 residues. The trim removed 4 bases at V and 6 bases at J, leaving 10 bases unmatched. Germline CDR1 and CDR2: SGHRS and YFSETQ.

This clone was recorded a few times. The J gene is TRBJ2-3, the V gene TRBV9; 8 bases line up with TRBD2. This CDR3 has 14 residues. The germline V gene has CDR1 SGDLS and CDR2 YYNGEE. V shed 4 bases and J 6 bases; nucleotides not matched to a gene: 7. The CDR3 bases are TGTGCCAGCAGCCTTAGCGGGAAGGGGGATACGCAGTATTTT. Its translation: CASSLSGKGDTQYF. The full variable domain, its missing parts supplied by reference TRBV9 and TRBJ2-3, is DSGVTQTPKHLITATGQRVTLRCSPRSGDLSVYWYQQSLDQGLQFLIQYYNGEERAKGNILERFSAQQFPDLHSELNLSSLELGDSALYFCASSLSGKGDTQYFGPGTRLTVL.

V gene TRBV5-1 combines with J gene TRBJ2-3, with TRBD1 matching 7 bases. This CDR3 has 18 amino acids. The V segment lost 0 bases and the J segment 4 bases; nucleotides outside the gene matches: 14. CDR1 is SGHRS and CDR2 is YFSETQ in the germline V gene. As DNA, the CDR3 is TGCGCCAGCAGCTTGGGGTTTGGCCAGACAGGGATCCCAGATACGCAGTATTTT. This translates into CASSLGFGQTGIPDTQYF.

The chain joins TRBV6-6 to TRBJ1-1; 7 nucleotides line up with TRBD1. This CDR3 has 16 amino acids. V was clipped by 2 bases and J by 4 bases; unmatched bases: 10. Germline loops: CDR1 MNHNY, CDR2 SVGAGI (reference sequence). CDR3 loop: CASSYPWTGSGTEAFF. As DNA, the CDR3 is TGTGCCAGCAGTTACCCCTGGACAGGTTCCGGCACTGAAGCTTTCTTT.

DNA of the CDR3: TGTGCCAGCTCACACGAACTAGCGGGAGGGCCCGCAGATACGCAGTATTTT. It yields the protein CASSHELAGGPADTQYF. This rearrangement joins TRBV18 to TRBJ2-3; 13 bases map to TRBD2. With 4 bases clipped from V and 4 bases from J, the junction kept 8 bases outside the gene matches. CDR3 size: 17 residues. CDR1 and CDR2 (germline): KGHSH, LQKENI.

The V call is TRBV12-5, the J call TRBJ2-1, with 11 bases lining up with TRBD2. Germline CDR1 is LGHNT and CDR2 is FRNRAP. V gave up 5 bases and J gave up 4 bases; unmatched junction bases: 4. The CDR3 runs to 15 residues. The CDR3 DNA reads as TGTGCTAGTGGTCCGGGACTAGCGGAGTACAATGAGCAGTTCTTC. Protein: CASGPGLAEYNEQFF.

The chain joins TRBV6-6 to TRBJ2-5; weak D call: TRBD2 (6 bases). This CDR3 contains 12 residues. Looked up from germline, CDR1 is MNHNY and CDR2 is SVGAGI (reference sequence). V was cut by 5 bases and J by 5 bases, with 9 bases left in between. CDR3: CASSGGRETQYF. DNA of the CDR3: TGTGCCAGCAGTGGGGGGAGGGAGACCCAGTACTTC.

V usage is TRBV9 and J usage is TRBJ1-2; D is perhaps TRBD1 (6 bases). V lost 3 bases and J lost 0, with 12 bases in between. Germline V gene lookup returns CDR1 SGDLS and CDR2 YYNGEE. This CDR3 region has 15 residues. CDR3 nucleotides: TGTGCCAGCAGCGGGACAGTATTAGCTAACTATGGCTACACCTTC. It yields the protein CASSGTVLANYGYTF.

This clone occurred once. This chain connects TRBV2 to TRBJ2-5, with TRBD2 matching 15 bases. The CDR3 is made up of 14 amino acids. Germline CDR1 is SNHLY and CDR2 is FYNNEI. With V trimmed by 10 bases and J by 4 bases, 4 bases remained unmatched. The CDR3 reads CATGLAGGPETQYF. In DNA, the CDR3 is TGTGCCACCGGACTAGCGGGAGGGCCAGAGACCCAGTACTTC.

This rearrangement joins TRBV4-1 to TRBJ2-7; 7 nucleotides line up with TRBD2. V lost 1 base to trimming and J lost 1 base; unmatched junction nucleotides: 10. The CDR3 totals 17 residues. Germline V gene data show CDR1 as MGHRA and CDR2 as YSYEKL. The DNA of the CDR3 is TGCGCCAGCAGCCAAGTATTAGTGCGGGAGTCGTCCTACGAGCAGTACTTC. This codes for CASSQVLVRESSYEQYF.

The chain couples TRBV6-5 to TRBJ1-1, with a tentative D call TRBD1 (5 bases). The CDR3 spans 15 residues. Trimming took off 6 bases at V and 5 bases at J, with 19 bases between the two ends. Germline V gives CDR1 MNHEY, CDR2 SVGAGI. The CDR3 loop is CASRTGQLGGTEAFF. CDR3 in DNA: TGTGCCAGCAGGACGGGGCAGTTGGGAGGGACTGAAGCTTTCTTT.

V usage is TRBV28 and J usage is TRBJ2-7; 12 bases line up with TRBD2. J lost 6 bases, V lost 10 bases, and 10 bases had no gene match. Germline V CDR1 and CDR2: MDHEN, SYDVKM. This CDR3 has 14 residues. CDR3 sequence (DNA): TGTGCCACCTCAGGGGCTAGCGGGAGGGGCGAGCAGTACTTC. The encoded protein is CATSGASGRGEQYF.

The rearrangement links TRBV25-1 to TRBJ2-3; TRBD2 might be the D (6 bases). The V gene lost 4 bases and the J gene lost 5 bases, with 10 bases spanning the gap. Germline V gene sequence: CDR1 MGHDK, CDR2 SYGVNS. The CDR3 is 13 amino acids. CDR3 residues: CASSGPGVDTQYF. The CDR3 coding sequence is TGTGCCAGCAGTGGACCGGGGGTAGATACGCAGTATTTT.

This sequence joins TRBV3-1 (or the pseudogene TRBV3-2) and TRBJ2-2, with D possibly matching TRBD2 (6 bases). V shed 3 bases and J shed 7 bases, with 15 bases lying between them. Germline V gene lookup returns CDR1 LGHDT and CDR2 YNNKEL (reference sequence). The CDR3 loop spans 15 amino acids. The CDR3 loop reads CASSQDPSDGGELFF. Here the CDR3 DNA reads TGTGCCAGCAGCCAGGATCCTAGCGACGGCGGGGAGCTGTTTTTT.

This rearrangement joins TRBV19 to TRBJ2-3; D may be TRBD2 (6 bases). CDR1 LNHDA and CDR2 SQIVND come from the germline V gene (reference sequence). The CDR3 has 15 amino acids. Trimming left V 7 bases short and J 0 bases short, with 14 bases between. CDR3 sequence: CASKDGRISTDTQYF. The CDR3 nucleotides read TGTGCCAGTAAGGACGGGAGAATTAGCACAGATACGCAGTATTTT.

This clone was observed a few times. The chain has TRBV5-6 and TRBJ1-6, with TRBD1 as a possible D gene (6 bases). The germline V gene encodes CDR1 SGHDT and CDR2 YYEEEE. The V end lost 0 bases, the J end lost 6 bases, and 13 bases lay between the germline ends. The CDR3 is 16 amino acids. CDR3 sequence (DNA): TGTGCCAGCAGCTTGGAGGTTGTCAGGGGTAATTCACCCCTCCACTTT. Its protein product is CASSLEVVRGNSPLHF.

V usage is TRBV7-8 and J usage is TRBJ1-2; D unresolved. The ends were cut back, 2 bases at V and 6 bases at J, with 13 bases in the middle. Germline CDR1 and CDR2: SGHVS and FQNEAQ. This CDR3 is built from 14 residues. The CDR3 DNA reads as TGTGCCAGCAGCTTAATGGGCGAGATAGATGGCTACACCTTC. This encodes CASSLMGEIDGYTF.

This chain joins TRBV7-9 and TRBJ2-3, with a tentative D call TRBD2 (7 bases). Germline CDR1 SEHNR, CDR2 FQNEAQ (reference sequence). Between the trimmed V and J ends, which lost 5 bases and 9 bases, there was a span of 24 bases. The CDR3 loop spans 16 amino acids. The CDR3 region is CASSTPGVGGRWTQYF. DNA of the CDR3: TGTGCCAGCAGCACCCCGGGAGTGGGGGGGCGATGGACGCAGTATTTT.